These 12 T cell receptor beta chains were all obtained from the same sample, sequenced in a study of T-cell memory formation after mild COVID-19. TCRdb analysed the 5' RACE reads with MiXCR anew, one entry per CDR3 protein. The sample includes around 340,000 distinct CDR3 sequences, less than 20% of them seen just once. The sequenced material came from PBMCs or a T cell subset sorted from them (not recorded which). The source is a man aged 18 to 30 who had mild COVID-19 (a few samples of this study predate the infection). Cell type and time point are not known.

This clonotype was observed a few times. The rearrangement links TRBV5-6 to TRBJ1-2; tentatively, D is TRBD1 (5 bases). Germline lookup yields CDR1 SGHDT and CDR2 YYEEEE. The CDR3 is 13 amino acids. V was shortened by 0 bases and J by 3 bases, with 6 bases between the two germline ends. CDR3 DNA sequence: TGTGCCAGCAGCTTGGGACAGTACTATGGCTACACCTTC. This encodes CASSLGQYYGYTF.

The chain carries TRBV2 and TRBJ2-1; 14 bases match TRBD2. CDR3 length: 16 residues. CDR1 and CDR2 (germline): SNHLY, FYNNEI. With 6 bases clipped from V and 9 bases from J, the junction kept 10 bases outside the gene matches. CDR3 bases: TGTGCCAGCAGCTTTCGGACTAGCGGGGGGCGAGGTGAGCAGTTCTTC. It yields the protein CASSFRTSGGRGEQFF. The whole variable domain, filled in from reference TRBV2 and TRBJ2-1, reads EPEVTQTPSHQVTQMGQEVILRCVPISNHLYFYWYRQILGQKVEFLVSFYNNEISEKSEIFDDQFSVERPDGSNFTLKIRSTKLEDSAMYFCASSFRTSGGRGEQFFGPGTRLTVL.

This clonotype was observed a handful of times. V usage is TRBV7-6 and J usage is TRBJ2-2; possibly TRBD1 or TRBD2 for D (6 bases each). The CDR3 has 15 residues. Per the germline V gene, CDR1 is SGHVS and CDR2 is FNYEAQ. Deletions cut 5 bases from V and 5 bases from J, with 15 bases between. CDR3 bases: TGTGCCAGCAGCCTAAGGGGGGTTATGACCGGGGAGCTGTTTTTT. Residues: CASSLRGVMTGELFF.

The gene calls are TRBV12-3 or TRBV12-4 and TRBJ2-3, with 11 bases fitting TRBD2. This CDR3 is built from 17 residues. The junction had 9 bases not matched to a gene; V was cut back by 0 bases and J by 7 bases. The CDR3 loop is CASSLAARTSGWNTQYF. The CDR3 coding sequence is TGTGCCAGCAGTTTAGCCGCCCGGACTAGCGGGTGGAATACGCAGTATTTT.

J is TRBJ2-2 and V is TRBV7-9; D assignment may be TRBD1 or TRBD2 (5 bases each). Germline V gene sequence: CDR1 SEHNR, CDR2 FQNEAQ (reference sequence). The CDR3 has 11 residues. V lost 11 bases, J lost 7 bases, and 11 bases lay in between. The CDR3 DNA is TGTGCCTTCAGGGAGCGCGGGGAGCTGTTTTTT. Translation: CAFRERGELFF.

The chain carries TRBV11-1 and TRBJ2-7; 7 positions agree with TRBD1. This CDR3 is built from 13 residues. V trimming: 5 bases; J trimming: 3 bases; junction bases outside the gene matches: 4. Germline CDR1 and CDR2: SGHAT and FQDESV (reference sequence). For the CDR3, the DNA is TGTGCCAGCAGCCGGGACAGCAACTACGAGCAGTACTTC. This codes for CASSRDSNYEQYF.

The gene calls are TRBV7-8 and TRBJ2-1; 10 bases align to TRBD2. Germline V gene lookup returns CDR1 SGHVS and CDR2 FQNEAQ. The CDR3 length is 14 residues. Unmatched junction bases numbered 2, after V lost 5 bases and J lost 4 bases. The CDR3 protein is CASSMGLAYNEQFF. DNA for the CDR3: TGTGCCAGCAGCATGGGACTAGCGTACAATGAGCAGTTCTTC.

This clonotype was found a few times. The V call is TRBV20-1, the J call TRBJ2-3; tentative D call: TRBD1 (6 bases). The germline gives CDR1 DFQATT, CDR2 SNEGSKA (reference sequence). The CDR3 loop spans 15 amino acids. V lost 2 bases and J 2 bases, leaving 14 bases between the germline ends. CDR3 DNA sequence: TGCAGTGCTAGAAGAAGACAGGCCCCCACAGATACGCAGTATTTT. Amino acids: CSARRRQAPTDTQYF.

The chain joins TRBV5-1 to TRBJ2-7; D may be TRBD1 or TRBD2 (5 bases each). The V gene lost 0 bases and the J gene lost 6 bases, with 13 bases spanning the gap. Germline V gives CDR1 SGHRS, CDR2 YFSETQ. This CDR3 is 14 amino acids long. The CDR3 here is CASSLVPGASEQYF. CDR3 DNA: TGCGCCAGCAGCTTGGTTCCCGGGGCTAGCGAGCAGTACTTC. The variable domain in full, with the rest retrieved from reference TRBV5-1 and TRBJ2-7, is KAGVTQTPRYLIKTRGQQVTLSCSPISGHRSVSWYQQTPGQGLQFLFEYFSETQRNKGNFPGRFSGRQFSNSRSEMNVSTLELGDSALYLCASSLVPGASEQYFGPGTRLTVT.

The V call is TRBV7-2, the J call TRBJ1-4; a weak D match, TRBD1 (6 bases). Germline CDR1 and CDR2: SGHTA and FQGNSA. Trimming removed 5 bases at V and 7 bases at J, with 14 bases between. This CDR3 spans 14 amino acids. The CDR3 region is CASSPQGGGEKLFF. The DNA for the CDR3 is TGTGCCAGCAGCCCACAGGGAGGAGGTGAAAAACTGTTTTTT.

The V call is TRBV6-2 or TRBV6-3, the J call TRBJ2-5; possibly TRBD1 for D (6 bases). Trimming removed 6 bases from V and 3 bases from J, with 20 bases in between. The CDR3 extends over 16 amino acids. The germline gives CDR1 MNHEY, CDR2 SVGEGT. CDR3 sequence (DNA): TGTGCCAGCAGCCGTAACAGGGTAAAACAGGAAGAGACCCAGTACTTC. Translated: CASSRNRVKQEETQYF.

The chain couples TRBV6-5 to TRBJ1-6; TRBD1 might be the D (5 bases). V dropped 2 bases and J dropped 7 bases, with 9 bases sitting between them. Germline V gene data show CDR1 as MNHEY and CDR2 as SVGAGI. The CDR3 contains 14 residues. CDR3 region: CASSYQQENSPLHF. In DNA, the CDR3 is TGTGCCAGCAGTTACCAACAGGAAAATTCACCCCTCCACTTT.